The 31 T cell receptor beta chains below all came from one sample that was sequenced in a study of cytomegalovirus exposure and HLA in healthy donors. Primers for the PCR totalled 60 Vbeta and 13 Jbeta. The table came from immunoSEQ multiplex PCR; TCRdb's copy has only in-frame clones and leaves some out. The sample has roughly 98,000 clones; more than 60% are singletons. Sequenced: PBMCs. Receptor source: a man in his late teens or twenties in good health and CMV-seropositive.

The gene calls are TRBV7-9 and TRBJ2-7; 8 bases are shared with TRBD1. Germline CDR1 SEHNR, CDR2 FQNEAQ (reference sequence). Trimming took 4 bases from V and 3 from J; bases not matched to a gene: 8. This CDR3 is built from 15 residues. The CDR3, as DNA: TGTGCCAGCAGCTCGACAGGGGAACCGAACTACGAGCAGTACTTC. Amino acids: CASSSTGEPNYEQYF.

This chain links TRBV4-2 with TRBJ2-1, with 15 bases lining up with TRBD2. Germline lookup yields CDR1 LGHNA and CDR2 YNFKEQ. V lost 3 bases to trimming and J lost 6 bases; unmatched junction nucleotides: 9. CDR3 length: 18 residues. The CDR3 coding sequence is TGTGCCAGCAGCCACGGGATCGGACTAGCGGGGGGGCGCAATGAGCAGTTCTTC. Amino acids: CASSHGIGLAGGRNEQFF.

This clone was counted once. The rearrangement uses TRBV18 and TRBJ1-4; TRBD1 might be the D (6 bases). The CDR3 spans 14 residues. Trimming stripped 2 bases from V and 8 bases from J, with 12 bases between. Germline loops: CDR1 KGHSH, CDR2 LQKENI. The CDR3 sequence is CASSPGQGNEKLFF. CDR3 nucleotides: TGTGCCAGCTCACCAGGTCAGGGGAACGAAAAACTGTTTTTT.

This clone has more than one count but fewer than ten. The chain has TRBV19 and TRBJ1-5; the D gene is possibly TRBD1 (5 bases). The CDR3 is made up of 15 amino acids. The V gene's germline CDR1 is LNHDA and CDR2 SQIVND (reference sequence). Deletions cut 6 bases from V and 1 base from J, with 13 bases between. CDR3 sequence reads: CASRATVNSNQPQHF. The CDR3 DNA follows: TGTGCCAGTAGAGCGACAGTCAACAGCAATCAGCCCCAGCATTTT.

The chain joins TRBV28 to TRBJ2-7, with a tentative D call TRBD2 (6 bases). The CDR3 extends over 13 amino acids. Germline lookup yields CDR1 MDHEN and CDR2 SYDVKM. V was cut by 6 bases and J by 7 bases, with 16 bases left in between. The CDR3 sequence: CASSPSGVGEQYF. CDR3 nucleotides: TGTGCCAGCAGCCCCTCGGGAGTCGGGGAGCAGTACTTC. The full variable domain, in which reference TRBV28 and TRBJ2-7 provide the parts outside the CDR3, is DVKVTQSSRYLVKRTGEKVFLECVQDMDHENMFWYRQDPGLGLRLIYFSYDVKMKEKGDIPEGYSVSREKKERFSLILESASTNQTSMYLCASSPSGVGEQYFGPGTRLTVT.

Concerning this clone: This sample includes further DNA sequences coding for the same CDR3. V is TRBV7-2 and J is TRBJ1-5; 7 positions agree with TRBD1. This CDR3 spans 14 amino acids. Germline V gene lookup returns CDR1 SGHTA and CDR2 FQGNSA. Trimming cost V 2 bases and J 5 bases; bases outside gene matches: 3. The CDR3 sequence is CASSLSTGDQPQHF. CDR3 DNA: TGTGCCAGCAGCTTATCTACAGGGGATCAGCCCCAGCATTTT.

This chain connects TRBV4-1 to TRBJ2-1, with 11 bases aligning to TRBD2. The germline gives CDR1 MGHRA, CDR2 YSYEKL. Losses at the gene ends were 5 bases for V and 4 bases for J; bases not matched to a gene: 4. The length of the CDR3 is 15 residues. The CDR3 region has the DNA TGCGCCAGCAGCTACGGGACTAGCGGTTACAATGAGCAGTTCTTC. Amino acids: CASSYGTSGYNEQFF.

This sequence joins TRBV18 and TRBJ2-7; no clear D. Germline CDR1 and CDR2: KGHSH and LQKENI. This CDR3 has 15 amino acids. V lost 6 bases and J 1 base, leaving 16 bases between the germline ends. The CDR3 DNA sequence: TGTGCCAGCTCGCCGCGAGAGGTATCTTCCTACGAGCAGTACTTC. The encoded protein is CASSPREVSSYEQYF.

The chain employs TRBV5-5 and TRBJ1-6; D perhaps matches TRBD1 (5 bases). V lost 4 bases and J lost 7, with 15 bases in between. The germline CDR1 and CDR2 sequences are SGHKS and YYEKEE (reference sequence). The CDR3 consists of 15 residues. The CDR3: CASSRLGGANSPLHF. Here the CDR3 DNA reads TGTGCCAGCAGCCGCCTGGGGGGTGCAAATTCACCCCTCCACTTT.

Worth noting for this clone: Relative to the germline gene, one junction end is altered; a read error may explain this. The rearrangement joins TRBV27 to TRBJ1-1, with no clear D. Germline loops: CDR1 MNHEY, CDR2 SMNVEV (reference sequence). This CDR3 region has 13 residues. Here the CDR3 reads CASSFGGNAEAFF. DNA for the CDR3: TGTGCCAGCAGTTTTGGAGGGAACGCTGAAGCTTTCTTT.

CDR3 amino acids: CASSSTGFRSEAFF. The CDR3 nucleotides read TGTGCCAGCAGTTCCACAGGGTTTAGGTCTGAAGCTTTCTTT. The rearrangement uses TRBV28 and TRBJ1-1, with D possibly matching TRBD1 (6 bases). This CDR3 is built from 14 residues. The ends were cut back, 4 bases at V and 6 bases at J, with 15 bases in the middle. Germline CDR1 is MDHEN and CDR2 is SYDVKM.

The rearrangement joins TRBV14 to TRBJ2-1; the match to TRBD1 covers 9 bases. V lost 2 bases, J lost 9 bases, and 8 bases stayed unmatched. Germline-derived CDR1 and CDR2 are SGHDN and FVKESK. The CDR3 is 15 amino acids. The CDR3, as DNA: TGTGCCAGCAGCCAACACAGGGGGCTCGGTCCTGAGCAGTTCTTC. It encodes CASSQHRGLGPEQFF.

The V and J genes are TRBV18 and TRBJ2-1; a weak D match, TRBD1 (6 bases). V lost 4 bases and J lost 9, with 13 bases in between. The CDR3 runs to 13 residues. Germline lookup yields CDR1 KGHSH and CDR2 LQKENI. The CDR3 DNA is TGTGCCAGCTCACTACAGGGTTTCGGTGAGCAGTTCTTC. Its protein product is CASSLQGFGEQFF.

The chain recombines TRBV5-1 with TRBJ1-5, with D tentatively TRBD1 (5 bases). Trimming pared 2 bases from V and 0 bases from J, leaving 9 bases between. Germline V lookup: CDR1 SGHRS, CDR2 YFSETQ. The CDR3 runs 15 residues. CDR3 amino acids: CASSLTGTSNQPQHF. The CDR3 nucleotides are TGCGCCAGCAGCTTAACAGGCACTAGCAATCAGCCCCAGCATTTT.

This chain links TRBV7-9 with TRBJ1-5; the D gene is possibly TRBD1 (5 bases). CDR1 and CDR2 (germline): SEHNR, FQNEAQ (reference sequence). The CDR3 is 14 residues long. Between the trimmed V and J ends, which lost 1 base and 7 bases, there was a span of 11 bases. CDR3 protein: CASSLVGAAQPQHF. The CDR3 region has the DNA TGTGCCAGCAGCTTAGTAGGGGCAGCCCAGCCCCAGCATTTT. Using reference TRBV7-9 and TRBJ1-5 for the parts outside the CDR3, the full variable domain is DTGVSQNPRHKITKRGQNVTFRCDPISEHNRLYWYRQTLGQGPEFLTYFQNEAQLEKSRLLSDRFSAERPKGSFSTLEIQRTEQGDSAMYLCASSLVGAAQPQHFGDGTRLSIL.

This clone was seen more than once but under ten times. V gene TRBV28 combines with J gene TRBJ1-5; D not resolved. The CDR3 contains 15 residues. Germline values: CDR1 MDHEN, CDR2 SYDVKM. Trimming removed 3 bases from V and 0 bases from J, with 9 bases in between. CDR3 amino acids: CASSLGAGSNQPQHF. CDR3 in DNA: TGTGCCAGCAGTTTGGGAGCAGGTAGCAATCAGCCCCAGCATTTT.

This clone showed up just a few times. The chain combines TRBV28 with TRBJ2-5; 9 bases are shared with TRBD2. Germline V gene data show CDR1 as MDHEN and CDR2 as SYDVKM. The CDR3 covers 16 residues. J was trimmed by 5 bases and V by 6 bases; bases with no gene match: 13. The CDR3 nucleotides read TGTGCCAGCAGCGGCGGGGGGGCCAGAGGAGGGGAGACCCAGTACTTC. It yields the protein CASSGGGARGGETQYF.

CDR3 in DNA: TGTGCCAGCAGTGAAGGGGGGGGACTAGCGGGGAGACCGACAGATACGCAGTATTTT. Translation gives CASSEGGGLAGRPTDTQYF. V gene TRBV2 combines with J gene TRBJ2-3; 13 bases match TRBD2. With 1 base clipped from V and 3 bases from J, the junction kept 10 bases outside the gene matches. Germline CDR1 and CDR2: SNHLY and FYNNEI. The CDR3 consists of 19 residues. The full variable domain, rest sourced from reference TRBV2 and TRBJ2-3, is EPEVTQTPSHQVTQMGQEVILRCVPISNHLYFYWYRQILGQKVEFLVSFYNNEISEKSEIFDDQFSVERPDGSNFTLKIRSTKLEDSAMYFCASSEGGGLAGRPTDTQYFGPGTRLTVL.

This clone was found a few times. The chain recombines TRBV5-4 with TRBJ1-1; no reliable D call. Trimming stripped 4 bases from V and 1 base from J, with 8 bases between. The CDR3 covers 13 residues. The germline V gene has CDR1 SGHNT and CDR2 YYREEE (reference sequence). In nucleotides, the CDR3 is TGTGCCAGCAGCCCGTTCGGGAACACTGAAGCTTTCTTT. It is translated as CASSPFGNTEAFF.

The chain employs TRBV6-1 and TRBJ2-7; tentative D call: TRBD2 (5 bases). The CDR3 runs to 14 residues. Deletions cut 2 bases from V and 2 bases from J, with 10 bases between. Germline V gene data show CDR1 as MNHNS and CDR2 as SASEGT. For the CDR3, the DNA is TGTGCCAGCAGTGAAATAGGACTTACCTACGAGCAGTACTTC. Translation gives CASSEIGLTYEQYF.

This chain connects TRBV11-2 to TRBJ1-1; D gene unclear. The V gene's germline CDR1 is SGHAT and CDR2 FQNNGV. This CDR3 has 14 residues. The V end lost 1 base, the J end lost 4 bases, and 10 bases lay between the germline ends. The CDR3 reads CASSLGFSVTEAFF. CDR3 bases: TGTGCCAGCAGCTTAGGGTTCAGTGTCACTGAAGCTTTCTTT.

This CDR3 reads CASSIYGGPGELFF. The CDR3 nucleotides read TGTGCCAGTAGTATATATGGGGGCCCCGGGGAGCTGTTTTTT. The chain links TRBV19 to TRBJ2-2; possibly TRBD1 for D (6 bases). The CDR3 totals 14 residues. Per the germline V gene, CDR1 is LNHDA and CDR2 is SQIVND (reference sequence). V was trimmed by 2 bases and J by 6 bases, leaving 10 bases between them.

The chain combines TRBV7-9 with TRBJ2-2, with unresolved D. Germline CDR1 and CDR2: SEHNR and FQNEAQ (reference sequence). The CDR3 consists of 17 residues. The germline V and J ends were trimmed by 5 bases and 3 bases, with 19 bases remaining between them. DNA of the CDR3: TGTGCCAGCAGCCACCTAATGACACGGCCCGACACCGGGGAGCTGTTTTTT. Its protein product is CASSHLMTRPDTGELFF.

The rearrangement links TRBV4-1 to TRBJ1-4; D is unclear. Per germline, CDR1 MGHRA and CDR2 YSYEKL. The length of the CDR3 is 15 residues. V lost 0 bases and J 7 bases, leaving 12 bases between the germline ends. This CDR3 is CASSQEPGLIEKLFF. The DNA of the CDR3 is TGCGCCAGCAGCCAAGAACCGGGATTGATTGAAAAACTGTTTTTT.

This chain uses TRBV7-9 with TRBJ1-2; D gene uncertain. Germline CDR1 reads SEHNR; CDR2 reads FQNEAQ (reference sequence). The length of the CDR3 is 12 residues. V was cut by 7 bases and J by 8 bases, with 14 bases left in between. The CDR3 nucleotides are TGTGCCAGCAACCTTTGGCAGGCGGGCTACACCTTC. Encoded protein: CASNLWQAGYTF. The entire variable domain, with the rest obtained from reference TRBV7-9 and TRBJ1-2, is as follows: DTGVSQNPRHKITKRGQNVTFRCDPISEHNRLYWYRQTLGQGPEFLTYFQNEAQLEKSRLLSDRFSAERPKGSFSTLEIQRTEQGDSAMYLCASNLWQAGYTFGSGTRLTVV.

The table lists this clone with a few counts. The rearrangement uses TRBV9 and TRBJ1-1; D unresolved. CDR1 is SGDLS, CDR2 YYNGEE, per germline. V was pared by 3 bases and J by 4 bases, with 22 bases between. There are 17 residues in the CDR3. The CDR3 nucleotides read TGTGCCAGCAGCGAACCGCCCCTTTCTGCAGGTCTCACTGAAGCTTTCTTT. Translation: CASSEPPLSAGLTEAFF.

This chain joins TRBV7-9 and TRBJ1-5; TRBD1 aligns across 7 bases. Germline V lookup: CDR1 SEHNR, CDR2 FQNEAQ (reference sequence). The V gene end was trimmed by 3 bases and the J gene end by 7 bases; junction bases not matched to a gene: 12. The CDR3 runs 16 residues. This CDR3 is CASSFGAGGLEQPQHF. The CDR3 bases are TGTGCCAGCAGCTTTGGGGCAGGGGGTTTAGAGCAGCCCCAGCATTTT.

This clone was seen a handful of times. The V and J genes are TRBV6-4 and TRBJ2-3; tentative D call: TRBD1 (6 bases). Trimming shortened V by 3 bases and J by 6 bases, and 10 bases separated the two germline ends. Germline assignment: CDR1 MRHNA and CDR2 SNTAGT. The CDR3 sequence is 13 residues long. Here the CDR3 DNA reads TGTGCCAGCAGTGAGGGGGCGGCGGATACGCAGTATTTT. As protein: CASSEGAADTQYF.

The J gene is TRBJ1-5, the V gene TRBV28; 9 bases match TRBD1. The trim removed 3 bases at V and 5 bases at J, leaving 5 bases unmatched. Germline lookup yields CDR1 MDHEN and CDR2 SYDVKM. The CDR3 sequence is 15 residues long. In nucleotides, the CDR3 is TGTGCCAGCAGTTTCCCCTGGACAGGGGATCAGCCCCAGCATTTT. As protein: CASSFPWTGDQPQHF.

The chain recombines TRBV19 with TRBJ1-1; D not resolved. CDR3 length: 11 amino acids. Germline V lookup: CDR1 LNHDA, CDR2 SQIVND (reference sequence). V was shortened by 8 bases and J by 11 bases, with 15 bases between the two germline ends. CDR3 sequence reads: CASGLPAEAFF. The CDR3, as DNA: TGTGCCAGTGGACTGCCCGCCGAGGCTTTCTTT. The full variable domain, in which reference TRBV19 and TRBJ1-1 provide the parts outside the CDR3, is DGGITQSPKYLFRKEGQNVTLSCEQNLNHDAMYWYRQDPGQGLRLIYYSQIVNDFQKGDIAEGYSVSREKKESFPLTVTSAQKNPTAFYLCASGLPAEAFFGQGTRLTVV.

This sequence joins TRBV6-5 and TRBJ1-2; D possibly corresponds to TRBD1 (6 bases). V lost 7 bases to trimming and J lost 8 bases, with 17 bases between them. This CDR3 has 13 residues. The germline V gene has CDR1 MNHEY and CDR2 SVGAGI. The CDR3 nucleotides are TGTGCCAGCACCACAAAAACAGGGACCGGCTACACCTTC. This gives the protein CASTTKTGTGYTF.